This T cell receptor (beta chain) is drawn from a study of T cell responses to AZD1222 COVID-19 vaccine. Findings and caveats of the study: Possibly, clonal diversity was underestimated; donors were largely white British and included more females. Once two AZD1222 doses were given, Spike-specific TCR breadth and depth went up. Only five or six people who got AZD1222 tested seropositive at baseline. Scientists sampled the repertoires only once the peak T cell response had passed.

Measured with immunoSEQ multiplex PCR; TCRdb has only the in-frame clones, and not every one. The data hold approximately 100,000 clones, with 90% observed a single time. CDR3 length equals 15 residues. Trimming cost V 6 bases and J 3 bases; bases outside gene matches: 9. Germline values: CDR1 MNHEY, CDR2 SVGAGI. Comment on this clone: The antigen is undetermined.

The sequence was collected from an adult who received the AZD1222 COVID-19 vaccine. The rearrangement joins TRBV6-5 to TRBJ1-1, with 8 bases aligning to TRBD1. Source: peripheral blood, taken 28 days after the second AZD1222 dose. DNA for the CDR3: TGTGCCAGCAGGTCTACCAGGACAGGGCACACTGAAGCTTTCTTT. Translating gives CASRSTRTGHTEAFF.